The 24 T cell receptor beta chains below all came from one sample that was sequenced in a study of T-cell reconstitution after alpha-beta-depleted transplantation in children. Unique molecular identifiers tagged the TCRbeta library. TCRdb re-analysed the PCR reads in MiXCR, keeping a single row per CDR3 protein. Of hundreds of thousands of distinct CDR3 sequences listed, approximately 10% are singletons. Source: PBMCs from the stem cell graft donor, taken from the stem cell graft. Receptors were obtained from a human donor who donated a stem cell graft to a child with acute myeloid leukemia.

In its sample, this clonotype was seen a few times. V is TRBV20-1 and J is TRBJ2-7; perhaps D is TRBD1 or TRBD2 (5 bases each). The CDR3 is 16 amino acids. Trimming took 0 bases from V and 6 from J, leaving 21 bases between them. The V gene's germline CDR1 is DFQATT and CDR2 SNEGSKA (reference sequence). CDR3 in amino acids: CSARDPPQGRMPEQYF. Written as DNA, the CDR3 is TGCAGTGCTAGAGATCCCCCGCAGGGACGAATGCCCGAGCAGTACTTC.

Many counts were recorded for this clonotype. This chain connects TRBV9 to TRBJ2-1; a weak D match, TRBD1 (5 bases). With 4 bases removed from V and 9 bases from J, the gap between germline ends came to 11 bases. Germline loops: CDR1 SGDLS, CDR2 YYNGEE. This CDR3 spans 12 amino acids. CDR3 sequence reads: CASSLQGREQFF. In DNA form, the CDR3 reads TGTGCCAGCAGCCTCCAGGGTCGTGAGCAGTTCTTC.

The chain is built from TRBV2 and TRBJ2-1; TRBD2 agrees at 8 bases. Losses at the gene ends were 6 bases for V and 4 bases for J; bases not matched to a gene: 5. CDR3 length: 14 amino acids. Germline loops: CDR1 SNHLY, CDR2 FYNNEI. The DNA of the CDR3 is TGTGCCAGCAGCGGAGCGGGGGAGTACAATGAGCAGTTCTTC. Amino acids: CASSGAGEYNEQFF.

The chain links TRBV6-4 to TRBJ2-1; 14 bases fit TRBD2. CDR1 and CDR2 (germline): MRHNA, SNTAGT. CDR3 size: 18 residues. Unmatched junction bases numbered 7, after V lost 6 bases and J lost 0 bases. This CDR3 reads CASSPGTSGRNSYNEQFF. The CDR3 region has the DNA TGTGCCAGCAGCCCCGGGACTAGCGGGAGAAACTCCTACAATGAGCAGTTCTTC.

J is TRBJ2-2 and V is TRBV7-9; D is possibly TRBD1 or TRBD2 (5 bases each). The V gene's germline CDR1 is SEHNR and CDR2 FQNEAQ (reference sequence). V was pared by 8 bases and J by 5 bases, with 18 bases between. The CDR3 consists of 15 residues. The CDR3: CASGHGTLRTGELFF. DNA of the CDR3: TGTGCCAGCGGCCACGGGACCCTACGGACCGGGGAGCTGTTTTTT.

This clonotype was observed many times. V gene TRBV6-5 combines with J gene TRBJ2-1; 8 bases match TRBD2. The germline gives CDR1 MNHEY, CDR2 SVGAGI. CDR3 length: 15 residues. The trim removed 0 bases at V and 5 bases at J, leaving 3 bases unmatched. CDR3 in amino acids: CASSYSASGHNEQFF. The CDR3 DNA reads TGTGCCAGCAGTTACTCCGCTAGCGGGCACAATGAGCAGTTCTTC.

This sequence joins TRBV20-1 and TRBJ2-7; TRBD2 matches 8 bases. Trimming at V came to 0 bases and at J to 1 base, leaving 14 bases not matched to a gene. The CDR3 totals 18 residues. The germline gives CDR1 DFQATT, CDR2 SNEGSKA (reference sequence). The CDR3 DNA is TGCAGTGCTAGAGATGAGACTGGTCTAGCGGGCCAATCCTACGAGCAGTACTTC. Its translation is CSARDETGLAGQSYEQYF.

In this sample, this clonotype turned up many times. V gene TRBV20-1 combines with J gene TRBJ1-2; D unresolved. The CDR3 consists of 12 residues. V was pared by 6 bases and J by 1 base, with 9 bases between. The germline gives CDR1 DFQATT, CDR2 SNEGSKA (reference sequence). The chain's CDR3 is CSANPNNYGYTF. DNA of the CDR3: TGCAGTGCAAACCCAAATAACTATGGCTACACCTTC.

In this sample, this clonotype turned up many times. This sequence joins TRBV20-1 and TRBJ2-1, with 8 nucleotides matching TRBD2. V shed 6 bases and J 6 bases; nucleotides not matched to a gene: 10. CDR1 DFQATT and CDR2 SNEGSKA come from the germline V gene (reference sequence). The CDR3 is made up of 14 amino acids. The CDR3 nucleotides read TGCAGTGCCCTGCGGGCGGGAGGTCTCAATGAGCAGTTCTTC. This translates into CSALRAGGLNEQFF.

The chain has TRBV25-1 and TRBJ1-4, with D possibly TRBD1 on 5 matching bases. Germline CDR1 and CDR2: MGHDK and SYGVNS. Trimming took 3 bases from V and 5 from J, leaving 13 bases between them. CDR3 length: 15 amino acids. The chain's CDR3 is CASSDSGVRNEKLFF. In DNA, the CDR3 is TGTGCCAGCAGTGACTCGGGGGTAAGAAATGAAAAACTGTTTTTT.

This clonotype was counted a few times. The CDR3 sequence is CSARGVPGADKNIQYF. The CDR3 nucleotides are TGCAGTGCTAGAGGGGTTCCGGGAGCGGACAAAAACATTCAGTACTTC. The chain joins TRBV20-1 to TRBJ2-4; TRBD2 might be the D (6 bases). Germline CDR1 is DFQATT and CDR2 is SNEGSKA (reference sequence). Between the trimmed V and J ends, which lost 1 base and 3 bases, there was a span of 16 bases. The CDR3 extends over 16 amino acids.

This clonotype occurred many times. The chain employs TRBV29-1 and TRBJ2-3; unclear D gene. CDR1 SQVTM and CDR2 ANQGSEA come from the germline V gene. This CDR3 region has 10 residues. V was shortened by 4 bases and J by 11 bases, with 10 bases between the two germline ends. Written as DNA, the CDR3 is TGCAGCGTTGCTGGGGAAGAGCAGTATTTT. Translation gives CSVAGEEQYF.

This clonotype was recorded at least ten times. The chain carries TRBV24-1 and TRBJ2-2; D is tentatively TRBD1 or TRBD2 (5 bases each). V lost 11 bases and J lost 1, with 19 bases in between. CDR1 is KGHDR and CDR2 is SFDVKD in the germline V gene. This CDR3 is 16 amino acids long. As DNA, the CDR3 is TGTGCCATATCAAGGACGGGACCTCGGAACACCGGGGAGCTGTTTTTT. It translates to CAISRTGPRNTGELFF.

This clonotype was observed a few times. V and J are TRBV7-9 and TRBJ2-1, with D possibly called TRBD1 or TRBD2 (6 bases each). Germline V gene sequence: CDR1 SEHNR, CDR2 FQNEAQ (reference sequence). V lost 2 bases and J 4 bases, leaving 18 bases between the germline ends. This CDR3 comprises 17 residues. The CDR3 reads CASSLLIAQGRYNEQFF. Here the CDR3 DNA reads TGTGCCAGCAGCTTACTTATCGCGCAGGGGAGGTACAATGAGCAGTTCTTC.

At least ten counts were recorded for this clonotype. This rearrangement joins TRBV10-1 to TRBJ1-1; D remains ambiguous. The CDR3 is 16 residues long. V was shortened by 7 bases and J by 0 bases, with 18 bases between the two germline ends. The germline CDR1 and CDR2 sequences are WNHNN and SYGVQD (reference sequence). CDR3 region: CASIGTVYLMNTEAFF. The CDR3 DNA sequence: TGCGCCAGCATCGGCACGGTATACCTCATGAACACTGAAGCTTTCTTT.

The table lists this clonotype with a few counts. This chain links TRBV5-1 with TRBJ2-3, with TRBD2 as a possible D gene (5 bases). This CDR3 spans 16 amino acids. With 2 bases removed from V and 1 base from J, the gap between germline ends came to 14 bases. CDR1 SGHRS and CDR2 YFSETQ come from the germline V gene. Here the CDR3 reads CASSLNGLLGTDTQYF. CDR3 in DNA: TGCGCCAGCAGCTTAAACGGACTCCTGGGCACAGATACGCAGTATTTT.

Ten or more counts support this clonotype. The chain uses TRBV7-2 and TRBJ2-2; the D gene could be TRBD1 or TRBD2 (5 bases each). This CDR3 spans 14 amino acids. The V and J ends lost 3 bases and 4 bases respectively, with 9 bases between them. CDR1 and CDR2 from the germline V gene are SGHTA and FQGNSA. In DNA form, the CDR3 reads TGTGCCAGCAGCTTCGGGACGATCACCGGGGAGCTGTTTTTT. It specifies CASSFGTITGELFF.

The chain uses TRBV24-1 and TRBJ2-3, with D uncertain. The CDR3 is 15 amino acids. V was pared by 3 bases and J by 0 bases, with 9 bases between. Per germline, CDR1 KGHDR and CDR2 SFDVKD. The CDR3 is CATSDPRVSTDTQYF. As DNA, the CDR3 is TGTGCCACCAGTGATCCCCGGGTTAGCACAGATACGCAGTATTTT.

This chain connects TRBV3-1 to TRBJ2-7; D unclear. CDR1 LGHDT and CDR2 YNNKEL come from the germline V gene (reference sequence). CDR3 length equals 16 residues. The germline V and J ends were trimmed by 4 bases and 0 bases, with 16 bases remaining between them. This chain's CDR3 is CASSPLLGESSYEQYF. DNA for the CDR3: TGTGCCAGCAGCCCGCTGTTGGGCGAAAGCTCCTACGAGCAGTACTTC.

This clonotype was recorded a few times. V usage is TRBV29-1 and J usage is TRBJ2-3; D not certain. The CDR3 runs 13 residues. V gave up 4 bases and J gave up 2 bases, with 10 bases separating them. The germline V gene has CDR1 SQVTM and CDR2 ANQGSEA. In DNA, the CDR3 is TGCAGCGTTGCCCGAACCCCCACAGATACGCAGTATTTT. Translating gives CSVARTPTDTQYF.

The sample holds a few counts of this clonotype. The chain is built from TRBV29-1 and TRBJ1-1; perhaps TRBD1 as D (5 bases). Germline-derived CDR1 and CDR2 are SQVTM and ANQGSEA. This CDR3 region has 14 residues. The V and J ends lost 4 bases and 1 base respectively, with 13 bases between them. CDR3 in amino acids: CSVGVGGTNTEAFF. As DNA, the CDR3 is TGCAGCGTTGGGGTTGGAGGGACGAACACTGAAGCTTTCTTT.

This clonotype was observed many times. The V call is TRBV29-1, the J call TRBJ2-7, with a weak D call TRBD2 (6 bases). The CDR3 consists of 11 residues. In germline, CDR1 is SQVTM, CDR2 ANQGSEA. V was clipped by 4 bases and J by 5 bases, with 9 bases between them. The CDR3 reads CSVGPGDEQYF. The CDR3 bases are TGCAGCGTTGGTCCGGGAGACGAGCAGTACTTC.

The genes are TRBV7-2 and TRBJ2-2, with 8 nucleotides matching TRBD2. V trimming: 4 bases; J trimming: 6 bases; junction bases outside the gene matches: 1. The germline gives CDR1 SGHTA, CDR2 FQGNSA. This CDR3 spans 13 amino acids. This CDR3 is CASSSAGAGELFF. In DNA, the CDR3 is TGTGCCAGCAGCTCAGCGGGAGCCGGGGAGCTGTTTTTT.

There are a few counts of this clonotype. A much bigger clone sits one base away, suggesting this may be a read error. The V call is TRBV12-3 or TRBV12-4, the J call TRBJ1-2; TRBD1 is a possible D gene (6 bases). The V end lost 4 bases, the J end lost 4 bases, and 7 bases lay between the germline ends. The CDR3 runs 12 residues. The CDR3 nucleotides are TGTGCCAGCAGTTACAGGGCCTATGGCTACACCTTC. It specifies CASSYRAYGYTF.